What follows are 16 T cell receptor beta chains derived from one specimen sequenced in a study of shared clonotypes between healthy human individuals. The method was immunoSEQ multiplex PCR; TCRdb's version includes in-frame clones alone and lacks a portion of them. The sample includes fewer than 1.8 million clones, approximately 98.5% of them seen just once. The sequencing input was naive CD4+ T cells sorted from blood. Subset here: CD45RA+ positively selected. These receptors were collected from a man aged 25 to 45 in good health.

This clone was detected once. This chain joins TRBV4-3 and TRBJ1-5, with TRBD1 as a possible D gene (6 bases). Germline V gene data show CDR1 as LGHNA and CDR2 as YSLEER. V lost 4 bases and J 2 bases, leaving 15 bases between the germline ends. The CDR3 contains 16 residues. The CDR3 DNA reads TGCGCCAGCAGCCCCGTGAGGGGGGTTGGCAATCAGCCCCAGCATTTT. This gives the protein CASSPVRGVGNQPQHF.

The chain recombines TRBV10-3 with TRBJ2-1, with 7 bases matching TRBD1. Trimming at V came to 3 bases and at J to 12 bases, leaving 17 bases not matched to a gene. Germline CDR1 is ENHRY and CDR2 is SYGVKD. The CDR3 covers 16 residues. CDR3 bases: TGTGCCATCAGTGACCAATCTACGGACAGGCGTACTGGGCAGTTCTTC. Protein product: CAISDQSTDRRTGQFF.

The J gene is TRBJ1-1, the V gene TRBV18; 10 nucleotides match TRBD1. Germline V gene data show CDR1 as KGHSH and CDR2 as LQKENI. With V trimmed by 5 bases and J by 0 bases, 9 bases remained unmatched. CDR3 length equals 17 residues. This CDR3 reads CASSDGTGEAMNTEAFF. DNA of the CDR3: TGTGCCAGCTCAGATGGGACAGGGGAGGCCATGAACACTGAAGCTTTCTTT.

The chain joins TRBV5-8 to TRBJ2-2; no clear D. Germline V gene sequence: CDR1 SGHTS, CDR2 YDEGEE. V was shortened by 5 bases and J by 0 bases, with 11 bases between the two germline ends. The CDR3 covers 15 residues. The CDR3 reads CASRLTRPNTGELFF. The CDR3 region has the DNA TGTGCCAGCAGATTGACCCGGCCGAACACCGGGGAGCTGTTTTTT.

The V call is TRBV7-2, the J call TRBJ2-3, with 15 bases aligning to TRBD2. The CDR3 is 18 amino acids. Germline V CDR1 and CDR2: SGHTA, FQGNSA. With 0 bases clipped from V and 6 bases from J, the junction kept 7 bases outside the gene matches. CDR3 amino acids: CASSLAGLAGGPWDTQYF. Written as DNA, the CDR3 is TGTGCCAGCAGCTTAGCAGGACTAGCGGGAGGGCCGTGGGATACGCAGTATTTT. Full variable domain (remainder filled in from reference TRBV7-2 and TRBJ2-3): GAGVSQSPSNKVTEKGKDVELRCDPISGHTALYWYRQSLGQGLEFLIYFQGNSAPDKSGLPSDRFSAERTGGSVSTLTIQRTQQEDSAVYLCASSLAGLAGGPWDTQYFGPGTRLTVL.

For the CDR3, the DNA is TGTGCCAGCAGCTTTACTAGTTCGGAGACCCAGTACTTC. It specifies CASSFTSSETQYF. The chain joins TRBV13 to TRBJ2-5; TRBD2 might be the D (5 bases). This CDR3 has 13 amino acids. CDR1 is PRHDT, CDR2 FYEKMQ, per germline (reference sequence). Trimming shortened V by 3 bases and J by 5 bases, and 10 bases separated the two germline ends.

The rearrangement joins TRBV5-5 to TRBJ2-1; tentatively, D is TRBD2 (5 bases). The V gene lost 1 base and the J gene lost 0 bases, with 5 bases spanning the gap. Germline-derived CDR1 and CDR2 are SGHKS and YYEKEE (reference sequence). The CDR3 covers 14 residues. The CDR3 DNA is TGTGCCAGCAGCTTGAGCGGCTCCTACAATGAGCAGTTCTTC. Its translation: CASSLSGSYNEQFF.

The chain combines TRBV10-1 with TRBJ2-7, with a tentative D call TRBD2 (6 bases). This CDR3 is built from 16 residues. CDR1 and CDR2 (germline): WNHNN, SYGVQD (reference sequence). V lost 0 bases and J lost 0, with 12 bases in between. This chain's CDR3 is CASSESTGSSSYEQYF. CDR3 in DNA: TGCGCCAGCAGTGAGTCGACCGGGAGCAGCTCCTACGAGCAGTACTTC.

The chain is built from TRBV7-9 and TRBJ2-3, with 8 positions matching TRBD2. CDR3 length: 16 residues. The trim removed 3 bases at V and 6 bases at J, leaving 11 bases unmatched. Germline V CDR1 and CDR2: SEHNR, FQNEAQ (reference sequence). The CDR3: CASSFLGGLVVDTQYF. The CDR3 nucleotides read TGTGCCAGCAGCTTCTTAGGGGGACTAGTCGTGGATACGCAGTATTTT. The complete variable domain, with remaining parts taken from reference TRBV7-9 and TRBJ2-3, reads DTGVSQNPRHKITKRGQNVTFRCDPISEHNRLYWYRQTLGQGPEFLTYFQNEAQLEKSRLLSDRFSAERPKGSFSTLEIQRTEQGDSAMYLCASSFLGGLVVDTQYFGPGTRLTVL.

Points on this clone: The sample carries other DNA sequences with the same CDR3. V and J are TRBV5-1 and TRBJ2-5; TRBD1 might be the D (6 bases). This CDR3 contains 14 residues. Germline values: CDR1 SGHRS, CDR2 YFSETQ. The ends were cut back, 2 bases at V and 2 bases at J, with 10 bases in the middle. CDR3 DNA sequence: TGCGCCAGCAGCTTACAGGGCCCTCAAGAGACCCAGTACTTC. Protein product: CASSLQGPQETQYF.

The chain carries TRBV25-1 and TRBJ2-3; 8 nucleotides line up with TRBD2. The germline V gene has CDR1 MGHDK and CDR2 SYGVNS. J was trimmed by 0 bases and V by 3 bases; bases with no gene match: 5. CDR3 length: 16 residues. CDR3: CASSDHRLASTDTQYF. As DNA, the CDR3 is TGTGCCAGCAGTGACCACAGACTAGCGAGCACAGATACGCAGTATTTT.

As concerns this clone: This same CDR3 is encoded by further DNA sequences in the sample. The chain carries TRBV5-1 and TRBJ1-1; D perhaps matches TRBD1 (6 bases). Trimming left V 0 bases short and J 5 bases short, with 8 bases between. Per germline, CDR1 SGHRS and CDR2 YFSETQ. CDR3 length: 13 amino acids. This CDR3 reads CASSLAQGTEAFF. The CDR3 DNA sequence: TGCGCCAGCAGCTTGGCTCAGGGGACTGAAGCTTTCTTT.

This clone was seen just once. The rearrangement uses TRBV2 and TRBJ1-1; D not certain. This CDR3 is 14 amino acids long. The V end was cut by 10 bases, the J end by 4 bases, with 19 bases between. CDR1 and CDR2 (germline): SNHLY, FYNNEI. CDR3 DNA: TGTGCCACCGCGGCCCGAGGCGCTGTCACTGAAGCTTTCTTT. This codes for CATAARGAVTEAFF.

V usage is TRBV28 and J usage is TRBJ2-7, with a possible D match to TRBD2 (6 bases). V was pared by 4 bases and J by 7 bases, with 17 bases between. The CDR3 covers 14 residues. Germline assignment: CDR1 MDHEN and CDR2 SYDVKM. As DNA, the CDR3 is TGTGCCAGCAGTTACGCCAGGATTGGGGGGGAGCAGTACTTC. Translating gives CASSYARIGGEQYF.

The gene calls are TRBV2 and TRBJ2-1; 7 positions match TRBD1. Germline V gene data show CDR1 as SNHLY and CDR2 as FYNNEI. Germline trimming cut 3 bases from V and 5 bases from J; bases unmatched to any gene: 1. The CDR3 has 13 amino acids. The CDR3 DNA is TGTGCCAGCAGTGAGGGACAGAACAATGAGCAGTTCTTC. This codes for CASSEGQNNEQFF.

This sequence joins TRBV5-1 and TRBJ2-2; maybe TRBD2 (5 bases). The CDR3 extends over 14 amino acids. The germline CDR1 and CDR2 sequences are SGHRS and YFSETQ. V lost 4 bases to trimming and J lost 1 base, with 8 bases between them. CDR3 loop: CASSHGKNTGELFF. Written as DNA, the CDR3 is TGCGCCAGCAGCCACGGGAAGAACACCGGGGAGCTGTTTTTT.